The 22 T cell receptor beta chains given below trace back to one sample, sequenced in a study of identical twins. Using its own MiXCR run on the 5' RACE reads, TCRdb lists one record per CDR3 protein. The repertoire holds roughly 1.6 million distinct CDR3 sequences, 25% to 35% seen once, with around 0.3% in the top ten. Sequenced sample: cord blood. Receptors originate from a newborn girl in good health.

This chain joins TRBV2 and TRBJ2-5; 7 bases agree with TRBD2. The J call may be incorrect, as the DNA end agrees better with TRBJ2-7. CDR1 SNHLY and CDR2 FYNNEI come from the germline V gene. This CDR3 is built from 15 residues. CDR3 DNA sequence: TGTGCCAGCAGTGAAGCGGGGCGGGGGACCTACGAGCAGTACTTC. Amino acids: CASSEAGRGTYEQYF.

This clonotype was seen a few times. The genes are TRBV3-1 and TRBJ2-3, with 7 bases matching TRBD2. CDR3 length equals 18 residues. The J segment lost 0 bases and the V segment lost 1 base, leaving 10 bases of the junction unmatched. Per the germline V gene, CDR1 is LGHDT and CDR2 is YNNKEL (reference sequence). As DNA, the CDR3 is TGTGCCAGCAGCCAAGGGATGGGAGGGCCCACTAGCACAGATACGCAGTATTTT. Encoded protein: CASSQGMGGPTSTDTQYF.

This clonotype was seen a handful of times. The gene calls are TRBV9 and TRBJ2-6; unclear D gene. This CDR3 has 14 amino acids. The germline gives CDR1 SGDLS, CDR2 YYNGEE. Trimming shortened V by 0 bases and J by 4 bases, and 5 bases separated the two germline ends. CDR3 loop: CASSVEAGANVLTF. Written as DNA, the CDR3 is TGTGCCAGCAGCGTAGAAGCGGGGGCCAACGTCCTGACTTTC. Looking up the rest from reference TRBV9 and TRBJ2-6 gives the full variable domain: DSGVTQTPKHLITATGQRVTLRCSPRSGDLSVYWYQQSLDQGLQFLIQYYNGEERAKGNILERFSAQQFPDLHSELNLSSLELGDSALYFCASSVEAGANVLTFGAGSRLTVL.

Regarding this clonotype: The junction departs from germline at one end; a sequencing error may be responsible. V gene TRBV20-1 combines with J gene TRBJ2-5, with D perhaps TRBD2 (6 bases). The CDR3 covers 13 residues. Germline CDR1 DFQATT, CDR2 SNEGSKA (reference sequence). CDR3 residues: CGALGGGQETQYF. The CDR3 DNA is TGCGGTGCTTTAGGTGGGGGGCAAGAGACCCAGTACTTC.

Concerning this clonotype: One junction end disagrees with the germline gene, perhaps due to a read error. The chain's CDR3 is CSTSPPGGANYGYTF. CDR3 in DNA: TGCAGTACTAGCCCGCCCGGGGGGGCAAACTATGGCTACACCTTC. The chain has TRBV20-1 and TRBJ1-2; weak D call: TRBD1 (6 bases). This CDR3 has 15 residues. The V gene's germline CDR1 is DFQATT and CDR2 SNEGSKA (reference sequence).

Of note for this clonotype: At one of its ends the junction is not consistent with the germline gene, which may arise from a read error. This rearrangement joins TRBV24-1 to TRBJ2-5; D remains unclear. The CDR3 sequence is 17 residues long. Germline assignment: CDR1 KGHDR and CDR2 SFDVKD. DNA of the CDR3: TGTGCCACCTGTGATTTCTGGCCAACAACGCGTCAAGAGACCCAGTACTTC. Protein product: CATCDFWPTTRQETQYF.

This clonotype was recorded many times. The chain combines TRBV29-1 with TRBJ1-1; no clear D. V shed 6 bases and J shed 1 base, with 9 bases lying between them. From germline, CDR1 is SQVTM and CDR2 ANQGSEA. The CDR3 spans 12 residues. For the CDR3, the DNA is TGCAGCGTCGACGCCGGGAACACTGAAGCTTTCTTT. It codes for CSVDAGNTEAFF.

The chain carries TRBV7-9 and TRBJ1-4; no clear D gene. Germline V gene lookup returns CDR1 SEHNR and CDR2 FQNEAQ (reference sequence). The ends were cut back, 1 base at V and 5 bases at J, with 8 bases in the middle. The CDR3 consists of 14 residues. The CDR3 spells CASSLDLRNEKLFF. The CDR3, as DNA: TGTGCCAGCAGCTTAGATCTCAGGAATGAAAAACTGTTTTTT.

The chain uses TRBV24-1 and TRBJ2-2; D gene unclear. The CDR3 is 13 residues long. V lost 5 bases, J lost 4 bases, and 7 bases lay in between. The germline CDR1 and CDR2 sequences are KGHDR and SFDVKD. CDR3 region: CATSGLSTGELFF. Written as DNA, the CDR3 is TGTGCCACCAGTGGCCTCAGCACCGGGGAGCTGTTTTTT.

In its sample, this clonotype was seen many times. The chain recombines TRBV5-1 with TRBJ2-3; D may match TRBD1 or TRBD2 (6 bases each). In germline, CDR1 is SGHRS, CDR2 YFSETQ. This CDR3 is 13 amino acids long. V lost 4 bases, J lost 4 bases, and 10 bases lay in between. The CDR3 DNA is TGCGCCAGCAGCGGGGGGCGCGCAGATACGCAGTATTTT. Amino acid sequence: CASSGGRADTQYF.

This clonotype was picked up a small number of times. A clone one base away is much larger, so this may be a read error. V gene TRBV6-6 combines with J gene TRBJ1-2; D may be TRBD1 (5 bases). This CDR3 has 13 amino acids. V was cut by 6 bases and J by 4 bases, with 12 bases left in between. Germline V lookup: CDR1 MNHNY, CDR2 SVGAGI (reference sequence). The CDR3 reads CASSPDSGYGYTF. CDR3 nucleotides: TGTGCCAGCAGCCCCGACAGCGGCTATGGCTACACCTTC.

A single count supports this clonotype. CDR3 nucleotides: TGTGCCAGCAGCCAATCCAGAATATACAATGAGCAGTACTTC. It specifies CASSQSRIYNEQYF. The V call is TRBV14, the J call TRBJ2-1; D ambiguous. The last part of the DNA fits TRBJ2-7 better; the J call may be wrong. The CDR3 consists of 14 residues. Germline loops: CDR1 SGHDN, CDR2 FVKESK.

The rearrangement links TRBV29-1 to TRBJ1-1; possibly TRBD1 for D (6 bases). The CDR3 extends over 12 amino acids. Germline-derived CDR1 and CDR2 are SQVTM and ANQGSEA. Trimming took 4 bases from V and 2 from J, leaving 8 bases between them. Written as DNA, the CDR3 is TGCAGCGTTGGGGACACAAACACTGAAGCTTTCTTT. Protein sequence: CSVGDTNTEAFF.

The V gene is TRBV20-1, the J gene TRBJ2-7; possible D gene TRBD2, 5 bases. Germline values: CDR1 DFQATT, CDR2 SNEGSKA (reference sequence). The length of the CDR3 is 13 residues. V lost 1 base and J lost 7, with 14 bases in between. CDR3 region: CSARGADPNEQYF. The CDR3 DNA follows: TGCAGTGCTAGAGGAGCGGACCCCAATGAGCAGTACTTC.

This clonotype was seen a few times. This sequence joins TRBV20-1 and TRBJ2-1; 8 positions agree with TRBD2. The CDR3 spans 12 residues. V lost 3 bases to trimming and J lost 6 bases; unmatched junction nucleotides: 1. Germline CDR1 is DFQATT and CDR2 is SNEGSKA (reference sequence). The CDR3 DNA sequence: TGCAGTGCTAGCAGCGGGAGCAATGAGCAGTTCTTC. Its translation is CSASSGSNEQFF.

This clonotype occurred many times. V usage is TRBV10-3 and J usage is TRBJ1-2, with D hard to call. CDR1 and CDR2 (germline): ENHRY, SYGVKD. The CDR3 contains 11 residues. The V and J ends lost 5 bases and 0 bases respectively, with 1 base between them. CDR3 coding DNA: TGTGCCATCAGTCCTAACTATGGCTACACCTTC. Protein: CAISPNYGYTF.

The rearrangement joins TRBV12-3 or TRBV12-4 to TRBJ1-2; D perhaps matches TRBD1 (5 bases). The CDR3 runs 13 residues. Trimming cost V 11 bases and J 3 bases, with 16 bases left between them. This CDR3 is CAVSHGAYYGYTF. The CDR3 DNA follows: TGTGCCGTTAGCCACGGGGCGTACTATGGCTACACCTTC.

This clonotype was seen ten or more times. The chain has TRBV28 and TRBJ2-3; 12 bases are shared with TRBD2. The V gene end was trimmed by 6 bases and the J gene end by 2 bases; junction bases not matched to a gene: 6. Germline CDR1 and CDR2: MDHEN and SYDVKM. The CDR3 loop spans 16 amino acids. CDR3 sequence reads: CASSPGLAGFTDTQYF. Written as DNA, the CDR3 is TGTGCCAGCAGCCCTGGACTAGCGGGATTCACAGATACGCAGTATTTT.

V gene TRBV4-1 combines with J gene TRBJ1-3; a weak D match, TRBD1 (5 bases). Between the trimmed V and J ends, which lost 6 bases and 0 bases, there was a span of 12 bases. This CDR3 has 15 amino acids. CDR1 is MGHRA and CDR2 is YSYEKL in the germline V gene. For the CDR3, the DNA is TGCGCCAGCAGACCAGTGGGGGGCTCTGGAAACACCATATATTTT. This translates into CASRPVGGSGNTIYF.

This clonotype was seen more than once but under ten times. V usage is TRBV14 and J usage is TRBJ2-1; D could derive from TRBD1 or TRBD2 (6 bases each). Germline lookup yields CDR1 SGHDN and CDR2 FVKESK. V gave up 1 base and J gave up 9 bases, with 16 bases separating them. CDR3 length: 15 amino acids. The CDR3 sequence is CASSQVRSRGAEQFF. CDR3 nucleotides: TGTGCCAGCAGCCAAGTAAGATCAAGGGGGGCTGAGCAGTTCTTC.

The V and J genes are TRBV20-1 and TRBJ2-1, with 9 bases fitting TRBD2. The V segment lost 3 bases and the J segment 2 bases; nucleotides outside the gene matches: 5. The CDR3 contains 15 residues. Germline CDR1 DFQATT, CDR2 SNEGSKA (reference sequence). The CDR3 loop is CSASKTSGAYNEQFF. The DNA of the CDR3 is TGCAGTGCTAGTAAGACTAGCGGAGCCTACAATGAGCAGTTCTTC.

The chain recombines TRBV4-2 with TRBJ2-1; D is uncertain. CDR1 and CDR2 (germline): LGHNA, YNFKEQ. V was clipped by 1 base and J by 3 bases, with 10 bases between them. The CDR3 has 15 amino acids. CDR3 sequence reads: CASSQVPSFYNEQFF. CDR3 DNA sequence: TGTGCCAGCAGCCAAGTACCGAGCTTCTACAATGAGCAGTTCTTC.